The source of this TCR beta chain is a study of Ad26.COV2.S vaccination and SARS-CoV-2 variants. In the study overall: The authors gave Ad26.COV2.S intramuscularly, either once or twice 56 days apart.

General study findings and limits: After vaccination, substantial breadth of spike-specific CD8+ and CD4+ responses was reported.

The V end lost 3 bases, the J end lost 0 bases, and 14 bases lay between the germline ends. CDR1 SGHTA and CDR2 FQGNSA come from the germline V gene. CDR3 length equals 16 residues. As regards this clone: Its antigen remains unidentified.

Libraries were prepared by immunoSEQ multiplex PCR; TCRdb keeps only in-frame clonotypes and omits some of them. The sample has 300,000 to 350,000 clones, roughly 90% seen once. The treatment here: roughly 18 received Ad26.COV2.S at low or high dose, single or two shots; about five received placebo; per-sample allocation not given. Sample collection was performed on day 63 after the first vaccine or placebo injection. The sample came from a Boston adult aged 18-55 years. The TCR sequence derives from a person aged 18-60 years who received the Ad26.COV2.S COVID-19 vaccine or a placebo. The sample consisted of peripheral blood, taken in a trial of Ad26.COV2.S vaccine versus placebo. The chain carries TRBV7-2 and TRBJ1-1; D is undetermined. The CDR3 sequence is CASSLTRTSMNTEAFF. The CDR3 nucleotides are TGTGCCAGCAGCTTGACGAGAACATCGATGAACACTGAAGCTTTCTTT.